The rows below give T cell receptor beta chains drawn from one sample of a study of cytomegalovirus exposure and HLA in healthy donors. Data came from immunoSEQ multiplex PCR; TCRdb stores just in-frame clones and leaves some out. The data contain 77,000 or so clones, roughly 75% of them seen just once; the ten biggest clones take up 7.2%. The material sequenced was PBMCs. Receptors originate from a woman aged 40 to 50 in good health and CMV-seronegative. Each CDR3 is given with its conserved first and last residue. The order of the fields is J gene, CDR3 length, D gene, V gene, clone size, CDR3 DNA, CDR3 protein. The D gene is left open where the match is weak. Where a row states a size, it is once, few, many or the class of an expanded clone; other rows omit it.

>TRBJ2-1|18|TRBD2|TRBV5-6|NA
TGTGCCAGCAGCTTGATTTTTAGCAGCGGGGGGACTTACAATGAGCAGTTCTTC
CASSLIFSSGGTYNEQFF
>TRBJ2-7|15|NA|TRBV7-8|NA
TGTGCCAGCACCTTAGAGAGTGTGTTTTTCTACGAGCAGTACTTC
CASTLESVFFYEQYF
>TRBJ1-1|11|NA|TRBV25-1|NA
TGTGCCAGCTGCGAGGACACTGAAGCTTTCTTT
CASCEDTEAFF
>TRBJ2-5|15|NA|TRBV7-7|NA
TGTGCTAGCAGGTCTGGGGGGGGCGACCAAGAGACCCAGTACTTC
CASRSGGGDQETQYF
>TRBJ2-3|14|TRBD1|TRBV27|NA
TGTGCCAGCAGTTCGACAGGGGGCACAGATACGCAGTATTTT
CASSSTGGTDTQYF
>TRBJ2-2|16|NA|TRBV21-1|NA
TGTGCCAGCAGCGAGGGGGGACAGCGATACACCGGGGAGCTGTTTTTT
CASSEGGQRYTGELFF
>TRBJ2-7|13|TRBD2|TRBV29-1|NA
TGCAGCGTTGCAAGCGGGGTTACCTACGAGCAGTACTTC
CSVASGVTYEQYF
>TRBJ2-3|15|NA|TRBV10-3|NA
TGTGCCATCAGTGAGTCGAGCGGGCGCACAGATACGCAGTATTTT
CAISESSGRTDTQYF
>TRBJ2-1|15|NA|TRBV30|few
TGTGCCTGGAGTCGCCTGGGGACATCCTACAATGAGCAGTTCTTC
CAWSRLGTSYNEQFF
>TRBJ2-7|12|NA|TRBV30|once
TGTGCCTGGCGGGTGGGCTCCTACGAGCAGTACTTC
CAWRVGSYEQYF
>TRBJ2-2|17|NA|TRBV11-2|once
TGTGCCAGCAGCTTAGATCTGTCCAGGGCGAACACCGGGGAGCTGTTTTTT
CASSLDLSRANTGELFF
>TRBJ2-7|15|TRBD2|TRBV6-5|NA
TGTGCCAGCAGGAATTCACTAGCGGGGGGCTTCGAGCAGTACTTC
CASRNSLAGGFEQYF
>TRBJ2-2|16|TRBD1|TRBV10-1|NA
TGCGCCAGCAGTGAAAGGGGGCCCTCGAACACCGGGGAGCTGTTTTTT
CASSERGPSNTGELFF
>TRBJ2-6|16|NA|TRBV5-1|NA
TGCGCCAGCAGCTTGGACCAGGGAAGTGGGGCCAACGTCCTGACTTTC
CASSLDQGSGANVLTF
>TRBJ1-2|15|NA|TRBV18|NA
TGTGCCAGCTCACTCTCCAGGGGCGGCCAGGGTGGCTACACCTTC
CASSLSRGGQGGYTF
>TRBJ1-5|15|NA|TRBV5-5|NA
TGTGCCAGCAGCTTGTGGGAGCATAGCAATCAGCCCCAGCATTTT
CASSLWEHSNQPQHF
>TRBJ2-2|14|TRBD2|TRBV30|once
TGTGCCTGGCGGACTAGCGGGATTTTCGGGGAGCTGTTTTTT
CAWRTSGIFGELFF
>TRBJ1-2|15|TRBD1|TRBV19|NA
TGTGCCAGTAGTCCGAGGGGACAGGGGGCACGCGGCTACACCTTC
CASSPRGQGARGYTF
>TRBJ2-2|14|NA|TRBV15|NA
TGTGCCACCAGCACTGGGGGCGGGGGCGGGGAGCTGTTTTTT
CATSTGGGGGELFF
>TRBJ2-7|14|NA|TRBV15|NA
TGTGCCACCAGCAGAGATCCAGGGGCCTACGAGCAGTACTTC
CATSRDPGAYEQYF
>TRBJ2-7|20|TRBD2|TRBV28|once
TGTGCCAGCAGTTTACTGGGGACTAGCGGGAGAGGAAGGGGGTCCTACGAGCAGTACTTC
CASSLLGTSGRGRGSYEQYF
>TRBJ2-3|15|TRBD1|TRBV19|few
TGTGCCAGTAGTATCGACAGGGCCTCCACAGATACGCAGTATTTT
CASSIDRASTDTQYF
>TRBJ1-4|15|TRBD1|TRBV2|NA
TGTGCCAGCAGGGACAGGGTATCAACTAATGAAAAACTGTTTTTT
CASRDRVSTNEKLFF
>TRBJ1-6|15|NA|TRBV15|NA
TGTGCCACCAGCAACAACACCTCTCCCGATTCACCCCTCCACTTT
CATSNNTSPDSPLHF
>TRBJ1-2|12|TRBD1|TRBV5-6|NA
TGTGCCAGCGAGGGACAGGACTATGGCTACACCTTC
CASEGQDYGYTF
>TRBJ1-2|14|TRBD1|TRBV11-2|NA
TGTGCCAGCAGCTTGGTACAGGGGGCACATGGCTACACCTTC
CASSLVQGAHGYTF
>TRBJ2-1|11|NA|TRBV12-5|NA
TGTGCTAGTGGTTTGGGCGATGAGCAGTTCTTC
CASGLGDEQFF
>TRBJ2-3|14|TRBD1|TRBV19|NA
TGTGCCAGTAGGGTGGGACAGGGGAGGTATACGCAGTATTTT
CASRVGQGRYTQYF